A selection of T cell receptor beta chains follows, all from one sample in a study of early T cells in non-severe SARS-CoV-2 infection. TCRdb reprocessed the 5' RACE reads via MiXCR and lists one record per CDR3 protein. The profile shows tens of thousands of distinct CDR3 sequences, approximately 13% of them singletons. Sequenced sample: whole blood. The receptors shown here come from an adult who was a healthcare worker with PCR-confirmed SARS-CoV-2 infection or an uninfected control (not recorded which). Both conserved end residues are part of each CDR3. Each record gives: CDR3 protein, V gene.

cdr3_aa: CASSYEGRFNQPQHF; v_call: TRBV6-2/TRBV6-3
cdr3_aa: CASSLGGLNEQFF; v_call: TRBV7-9
cdr3_aa: CASSSRLGSHEQYF; v_call: TRBV28
cdr3_aa: CASSLAPGSRNEQFF; v_call: TRBV5-1
cdr3_aa: CASFDWMRTQYF; v_call: TRBV6-1
cdr3_aa: CASSKAGQGALVWSTDTQYF; v_call: TRBV28
cdr3_aa: CASSLGLAGGPNTGELFF; v_call: TRBV5-1
cdr3_aa: CASSLGQAYNEQFF; v_call: TRBV5-1
cdr3_aa: CASSVGESETQYF; v_call: TRBV9
cdr3_aa: CASSLRGPPGYSNQPQHF; v_call: TRBV5-1
cdr3_aa: CASSRGTSGFQETQYF; v_call: TRBV4-2
cdr3_aa: CSARVVPAYEQYF; v_call: TRBV20-1
cdr3_aa: CASTPTSGSSYEQYF; v_call: TRBV27
cdr3_aa: CASSPRDRTDTQYF; v_call: TRBV9
cdr3_aa: CASSPRPSDTQYF; v_call: TRBV18
cdr3_aa: CASSFPRRGITYNEQFF; v_call: TRBV28
cdr3_aa: CSARGWREFTDTQYF; v_call: TRBV20-1
cdr3_aa: CASSRTGGSGQPQHF; v_call: TRBV7-6
cdr3_aa: CASSWGLAGASDTQYF; v_call: TRBV5-6
cdr3_aa: CSARGPPSTGGGNTIYF; v_call: TRBV20-1
cdr3_aa: CASSQEASGLLGDTQYF; v_call: TRBV3-1
cdr3_aa: CASSPPGFSYEQYF; v_call: TRBV9
cdr3_aa: CASSPHLASYNEQFF; v_call: TRBV7-3
cdr3_aa: CASSMGLAVNEQFF; v_call: TRBV19
cdr3_aa: CASSQKMGGNSYEQYF; v_call: TRBV5-1
cdr3_aa: CATADGYSNQPQHF; v_call: TRBV24-1
cdr3_aa: CVSSAGVAGTTDTQYF; v_call: TRBV5-4
cdr3_aa: CSARDPGKGGNEQFF; v_call: TRBV20-1
cdr3_aa: CASSPTLGVEQFF; v_call: TRBV19
cdr3_aa: CASSPNLEEGEQFF; v_call: TRBV7-9
cdr3_aa: CASSSRTSSTDTQYF; v_call: TRBV5-4
cdr3_aa: CAWSVLSGDGYTF; v_call: TRBV30
cdr3_aa: CASSSDGGRSPLHF; v_call: TRBV28
cdr3_aa: CASSLGQSEAFF; v_call: TRBV5-1
cdr3_aa: CSATGESSYEQYF; v_call: TRBV29-1
cdr3_aa: CASSSDRVSGNTIYF; v_call: TRBV5-1
cdr3_aa: CASSKGREGHEQFF; v_call: TRBV5-4
cdr3_aa: CASSLRLAGVYEQYF; v_call: TRBV28
cdr3_aa: CASSLVGDLAGRHEQFF; v_call: TRBV7-9
cdr3_aa: CASSLQGNGYTF; v_call: TRBV5-1
cdr3_aa: CSARPGKTNTGELFF; v_call: TRBV20-1